Listed below are T cell receptor beta chains from one sample, sequenced in a study of beta chain features in type 1 diabetes. Measured with immunoSEQ multiplex PCR; TCRdb has only the in-frame clones, and not every one. The data hold roughly 140,000 clones, with under 13% observed a single time. The sample was central memory CD4+ T cells from blood. The receptors here all came from a man younger than 45 with type 1 diabetes. Both conserved end residues are part of each CDR3. The order of the fields is D gene, J gene, clone size, V gene, CDR3 protein, CDR3 DNA. D genes are given only for firm matches. Clone size is stated in some rows and not others, as once, few, many or a class when expanded.

TRBD2	TRBJ2-2	few	TRBV11-2	CASSLGLAGNTGELFF	TGTGCCAGCAGCTTAGGACTAGCGGGGAACACCGGGGAGCTGTTTTTT
TRBD1	TRBJ1-2	few	TRBV18	CASSIQGQPNHGYTF	TGTGCCAGCTCAATTCAGGGACAGCCAAATCACGGCTACACCTTC
TRBD1	TRBJ1-5	NA	TRBV6-1	CASSYDRGNQPQHF	TGTGCCAGCAGCTACGACAGGGGGAATCAGCCCCAGCATTTT
TRBD1	TRBJ1-5	few	TRBV7-2	CASSGQGTYSNQPQHF	TGTGCCAGCAGCGGACAGGGGACATATAGCAATCAGCCCCAGCATTTT
TRBD2	TRBJ2-2	NA	TRBV7-6	CASSLTSGIPSTGELFF	TGTGCCAGCAGCTTAACTAGCGGGATCCCCAGTACCGGGGAGCTGTTTTTT
TRBD2	TRBJ2-5	NA	TRBV25-1	CATQSGGSETQYF	TGTGCCACCCAATCGGGGGGGAGTGAGACCCAGTACTTC
NA	TRBJ2-2	few	TRBV28	CASSLGRGTELFF	TGTGCCAGCAGTTTAGGGCGGGGTACAGAGCTGTTTTTT
TRBD2	TRBJ2-1	once	TRBV7-3	CASSKGLAVYNEQFF	TGTGCCAGCAGCAAAGGACTAGCGGTATACAATGAGCAGTTCTTC
TRBD2	TRBJ2-1	few	TRBV10-3	CATGRGMGEQFF	TGTGCCACGGGGCGGGGGATGGGTGAGCAGTTCTTC
TRBD1	TRBJ1-5	few	TRBV2	CASSSPGQSYSNQPQHF	TGTGCCAGCAGTTCCCCGGGACAGAGTTATAGCAATCAGCCCCAGCATTTT
TRBD1	TRBJ2-7	NA	TRBV19	CATRPRDRDYEQYF	TGTGCCACGCGACCCCGGGACAGGGACTACGAGCAGTACTTC
NA	TRBJ1-5	NA	TRBV18	CASSPTRGGQPQHF	TGTGCCAGCTCACCCACCAGGGGCGGTCAGCCCCAGCATTTT
NA	TRBJ2-1	NA	TRBV18	CASSPGTIDEQFF	TGTGCCAGCTCACCAGGGACAATCGATGAGCAGTTCTTC
TRBD1	TRBJ2-7	NA	TRBV5-1	CASSLAGTGGQQYF	TGCGCCAGCAGCTTGGCGGGGACAGGGGGGCAGCAGTACTTC
NA	TRBJ2-1	few	TRBV5-4	CASSLGGNLGEQFF	TGTGCCAGCAGCTTGGGAGGGAATCTAGGTGAGCAGTTCTTC
TRBD2	TRBJ2-1	NA	TRBV10-3	CAISESGGYDDEQFF	TGTGCCATCAGTGAAAGCGGGGGTTACGACGATGAGCAGTTCTTC